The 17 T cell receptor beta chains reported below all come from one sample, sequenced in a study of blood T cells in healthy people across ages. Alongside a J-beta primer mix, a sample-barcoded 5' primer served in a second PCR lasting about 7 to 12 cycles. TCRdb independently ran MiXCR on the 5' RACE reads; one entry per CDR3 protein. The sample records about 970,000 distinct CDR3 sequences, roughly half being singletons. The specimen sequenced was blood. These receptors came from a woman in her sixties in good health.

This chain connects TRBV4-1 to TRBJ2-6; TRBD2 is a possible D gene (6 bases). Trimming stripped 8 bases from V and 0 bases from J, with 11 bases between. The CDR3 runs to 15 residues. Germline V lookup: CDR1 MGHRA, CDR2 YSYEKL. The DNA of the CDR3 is TGCGCCAGCCGGGCGGGGACCTCTGGGGCCAACGTCCTGACTTTC. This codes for CASRAGTSGANVLTF.

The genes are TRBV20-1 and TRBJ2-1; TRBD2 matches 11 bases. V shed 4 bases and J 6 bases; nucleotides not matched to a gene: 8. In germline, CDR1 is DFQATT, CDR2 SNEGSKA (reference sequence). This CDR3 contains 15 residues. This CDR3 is CSAIPSGRLSNEQFF. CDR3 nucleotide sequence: TGCAGTGCTATTCCTAGCGGGAGGTTAAGCAATGAGCAGTTCTTC.

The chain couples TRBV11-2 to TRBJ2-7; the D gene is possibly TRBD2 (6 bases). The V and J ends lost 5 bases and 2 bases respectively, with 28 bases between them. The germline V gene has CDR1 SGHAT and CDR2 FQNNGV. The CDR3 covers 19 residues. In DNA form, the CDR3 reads TGTGCCAGCAGCAATCCAACTAGCTCGAAGCAAAAGATGACCTACGAGCAGTACTTC. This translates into CASSNPTSSKQKMTYEQYF.

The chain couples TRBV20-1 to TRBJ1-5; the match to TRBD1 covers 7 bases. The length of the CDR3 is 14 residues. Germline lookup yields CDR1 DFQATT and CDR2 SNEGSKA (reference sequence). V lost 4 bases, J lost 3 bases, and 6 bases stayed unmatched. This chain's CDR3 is CSATWTGDNQPQHF. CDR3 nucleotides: TGCAGTGCTACGTGGACAGGCGACAATCAGCCCCAGCATTTT.

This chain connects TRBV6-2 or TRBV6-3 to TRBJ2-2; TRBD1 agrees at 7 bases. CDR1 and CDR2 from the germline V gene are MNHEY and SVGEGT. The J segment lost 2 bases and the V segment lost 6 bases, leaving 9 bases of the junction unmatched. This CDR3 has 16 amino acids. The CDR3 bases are TGTGCCAGCAGCGCCGCCGGGACAGTAAACACCGGGGAGCTGTTTTTT. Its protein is CASSAAGTVNTGELFF.

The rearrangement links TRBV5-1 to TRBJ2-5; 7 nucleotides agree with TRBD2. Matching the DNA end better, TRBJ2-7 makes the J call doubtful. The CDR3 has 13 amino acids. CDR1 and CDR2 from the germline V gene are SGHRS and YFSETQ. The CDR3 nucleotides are TGCGCCAGCAGCCCCGCTGGGGGGGACGAGCAGTACTTC. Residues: CASSPAGGDEQYF.

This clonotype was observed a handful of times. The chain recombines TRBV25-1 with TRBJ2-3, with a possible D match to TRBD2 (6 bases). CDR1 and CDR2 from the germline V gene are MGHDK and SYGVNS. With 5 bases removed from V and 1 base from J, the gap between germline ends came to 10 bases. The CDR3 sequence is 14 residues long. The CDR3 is CASSRETGTDTQYF. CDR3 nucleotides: TGTGCCAGCAGTCGGGAGACGGGCACAGATACGCAGTATTTT. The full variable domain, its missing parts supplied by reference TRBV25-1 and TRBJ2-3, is EADIYQTPRYLVIGTGKKITLECSQTMGHDKMYWYQQDPGMELHLIHYSYGVNSTEKGDLSSESTVSRIRTEHFPLTLESARPSHTSQYLCASSRETGTDTQYFGPGTRLTVL.

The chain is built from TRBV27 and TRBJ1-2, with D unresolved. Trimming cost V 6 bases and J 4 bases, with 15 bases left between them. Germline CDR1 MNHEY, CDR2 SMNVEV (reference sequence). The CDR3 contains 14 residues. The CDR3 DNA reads TGTGCCAGCAGCCCAAGTTTTGGGTCCTATGGCTACACCTTC. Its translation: CASSPSFGSYGYTF.

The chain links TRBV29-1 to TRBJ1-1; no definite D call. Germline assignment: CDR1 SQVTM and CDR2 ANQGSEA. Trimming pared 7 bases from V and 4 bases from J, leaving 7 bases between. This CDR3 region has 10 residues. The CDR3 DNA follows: TGCAGCGGTATCGGCACTGAAGCTTTCTTT. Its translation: CSGIGTEAFF.

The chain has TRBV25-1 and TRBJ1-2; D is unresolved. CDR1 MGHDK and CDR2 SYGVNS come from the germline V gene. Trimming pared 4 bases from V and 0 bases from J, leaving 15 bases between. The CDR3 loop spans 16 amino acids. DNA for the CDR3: TGTGCCAGCAGTGGTCACAGACATAACTCTAACTATGGCTACACCTTC. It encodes CASSGHRHNSNYGYTF.

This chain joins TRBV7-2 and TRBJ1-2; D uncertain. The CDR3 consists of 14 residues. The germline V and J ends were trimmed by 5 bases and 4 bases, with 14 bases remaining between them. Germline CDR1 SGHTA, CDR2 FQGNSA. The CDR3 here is CASSRWSGFYGYTF. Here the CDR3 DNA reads TGTGCCAGCAGCCGTTGGTCGGGTTTCTATGGCTACACCTTC.

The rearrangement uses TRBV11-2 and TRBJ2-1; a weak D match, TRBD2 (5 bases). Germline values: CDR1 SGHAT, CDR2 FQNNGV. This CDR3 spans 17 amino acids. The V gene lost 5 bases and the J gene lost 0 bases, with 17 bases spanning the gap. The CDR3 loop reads CASSIHGVYLSYNEQFF. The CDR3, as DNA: TGTGCCAGCAGCATACACGGGGTTTACCTCTCCTACAATGAGCAGTTCTTC.

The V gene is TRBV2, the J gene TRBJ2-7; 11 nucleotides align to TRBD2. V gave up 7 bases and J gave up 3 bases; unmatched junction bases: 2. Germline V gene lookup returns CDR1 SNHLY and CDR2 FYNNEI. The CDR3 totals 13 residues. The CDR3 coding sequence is TGTGCCAGCATGACTAGCGGGGTCTACGAGCAGTACTTC. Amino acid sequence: CASMTSGVYEQYF.

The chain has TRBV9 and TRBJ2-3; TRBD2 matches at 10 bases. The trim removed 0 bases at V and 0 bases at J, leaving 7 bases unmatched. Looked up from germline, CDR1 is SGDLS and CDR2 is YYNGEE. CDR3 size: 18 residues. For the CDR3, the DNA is TGTGCCAGCAGCGTAGAGTCTAGCGGGAGCCCCAGCACAGATACGCAGTATTTT. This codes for CASSVESSGSPSTDTQYF.

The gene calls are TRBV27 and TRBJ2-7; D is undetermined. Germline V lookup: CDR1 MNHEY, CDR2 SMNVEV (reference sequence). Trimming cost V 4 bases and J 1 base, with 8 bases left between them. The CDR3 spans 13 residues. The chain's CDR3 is CASSYRVSYEQYF. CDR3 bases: TGTGCCAGCAGTTATCGGGTGTCCTACGAGCAGTACTTC.

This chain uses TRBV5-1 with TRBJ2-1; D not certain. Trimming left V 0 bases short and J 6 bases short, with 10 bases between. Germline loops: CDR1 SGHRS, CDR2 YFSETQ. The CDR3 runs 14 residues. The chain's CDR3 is CASSLGGLGNEQFF. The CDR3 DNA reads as TGCGCCAGCAGCTTGGGGGGTTTGGGCAATGAGCAGTTCTTC.

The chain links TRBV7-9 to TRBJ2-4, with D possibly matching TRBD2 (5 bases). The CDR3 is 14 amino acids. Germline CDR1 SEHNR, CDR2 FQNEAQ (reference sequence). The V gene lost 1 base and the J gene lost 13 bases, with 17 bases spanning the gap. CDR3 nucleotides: TGTGCCAGCAGCTTAGGAGCGGTCCGAGGCACCCAGTACTTC. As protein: CASSLGAVRGTQYF.